This T cell receptor beta chain stems from a study of cytomegalovirus exposure and HLA in healthy donors. Points from the study as a whole: The productive fraction for most TCR beta V segments was about 87% or about 30% in an earlier analysis. Excluded: some indistinguishable V segments such as TRBV6-2 and TRBV6-3.

It was with 60 Vbeta and 13 Jbeta primers that the PCR ran. Assay: immunoSEQ multiplex PCR; the TCRdb copy retains only in-frame clones and omits some. Of about 150,000 clones in the sample, around 74% were seen once. J lost 3 bases, V lost 3 bases, and 5 bases had no gene match. Per germline, CDR1 SGHRS and CDR2 YFSETQ. The CDR3 contains 15 residues. Donors counted as nominally healthy when sampled, yet unrecorded immune exposures were likely. This clone was detected only once. Its specificity is not known. The V gene is TRBV5-1, the J gene TRBJ1-2, with 10 positions matching TRBD1. Sequencing was done on a sample of PBMCs. The receptor was isolated from a man between 50 and 59 years old in good health and CMV-seropositive. The CDR3 DNA is TGCGCCAGCAGCTCCCCCGGGACAGGGGACTATGGCTACACCTTC. Protein sequence: CASSSPGTGDYGYTF.